The T cell receptor beta chain under discussion was sequenced for a study of OX40 agonist ivuxolimab in advanced cancers. Sequencing used immunoSEQ multiplex PCR; TCRdb keeps in-frame clones, though not all of them. The repertoire holds some 65,000 clones, with 87% as singletons. This clone has a single count. CDR3 length: 14 residues. Germline CDR1 and CDR2: SGHRS and YFSETQ. Deletions cut 5 bases from V and 1 base from J, with 9 bases between. The TCR comes from an adult with an advanced solid tumor such as melanoma, head and neck, liver or kidney cancer. The V gene is TRBV5-1, the J gene TRBJ2-2, with a weak D call TRBD2 (6 bases). Sequencing was performed on CD4+ or CD8+ T cells sorted from blood, taken in a trial of the OX40 agonist ivuxolimab. The CDR3 loop is CASSRDWNTGELFF. The DNA for the CDR3 is TGCGCCAGCAGTAGGGACTGGAACACCGGGGAGCTGTTTTTT.